This TCR beta chain was found in a study of T cell clonotyping in hematopoietic cell transplantation. Overall study: Recipient samples before transplant were obtained post-cytoreduction. Notes on the study in general: No sorting was done, leaving CD4 and CD8 contributions mixed. Pathologically expanded recipient clonotypes increased progressively from day 30 to day 180 as diversity fell.

Measured with immunoSEQ multiplex PCR; TCRdb has only the in-frame clones, and not every one. The table lists under 20,000 clones, approximately 77% of them singletons. Comment on this clone: Its cognate antigen is unknown.

Described time point: recipient sample about 28 days before transplant, after cytoreduction. The CDR3 extends over 13 amino acids. J was trimmed by 2 bases and V by 4 bases; bases with no gene match: 2. Germline CDR1 reads SGHDT; CDR2 reads YYEEEE. The starting material was peripheral blood mononuclear cells, obtained before stem cell transplant. The origin of this receptor is a man between 60 and 75 years old with acute myeloid leukemia. Some clones in this sample may be carry-over from other donors' samples. J is TRBJ1-2 and V is TRBV5-6; 7 nucleotides line up with TRBD1. CDR3 in DNA: TGTGCCAGCAGCGCGGACAGGAACTATGGCTACACCTTC. Translation: CASSADRNYGYTF.